These 32 T cell receptor beta chains came from one sample sequenced in a study of OX40 agonist ivuxolimab in advanced cancers. Measured with immunoSEQ multiplex PCR; TCRdb has only the in-frame clones, and not every one. The sample yields under 90,000 clones, more than 80% seen once. The material was CD4+ or CD8+ T cells sorted from blood, obtained in a trial of the OX40 agonist ivuxolimab. These receptors came from an adult with an advanced solid tumor such as melanoma, head and neck, liver or kidney cancer.

This sequence joins TRBV7-9 and TRBJ2-1; TRBD2 matches at 14 bases. This CDR3 contains 17 residues. V dropped 5 bases and J dropped 0; count of bases not matched to a gene: 3. Germline-derived CDR1 and CDR2 are SEHNR and FQNEAQ (reference sequence). The CDR3 loop is CASSAGTSGSSYNEQFF. DNA for the CDR3: TGTGCCAGCAGCGCAGGGACTAGCGGGAGCTCCTACAATGAGCAGTTCTTC.

This sequence joins TRBV30 and TRBJ1-5; no clear D gene. Germline V gene lookup returns CDR1 GTSNPN and CDR2 SVGIG (reference sequence). V gave up 3 bases and J gave up 0 bases, with 6 bases separating them. The CDR3 runs to 13 residues. CDR3: CAWSSNSNQPQHF. The CDR3 DNA sequence: TGTGCCTGGAGCAGTAATAGCAATCAGCCCCAGCATTTT.

The J gene is TRBJ1-1, the V gene TRBV4-1; D is perhaps TRBD1 (6 bases). The CDR3 covers 13 residues. Looked up from germline, CDR1 is MGHRA and CDR2 is YSYEKL. V was pared by 7 bases and J by 6 bases, with 15 bases between. CDR3 coding DNA: TGCGCCAGCAAACCCGGGAGACAGGCTGAAGCTTTCTTT. Its protein is CASKPGRQAEAFF.

This chain joins TRBV15 and TRBJ2-1; TRBD2 aligns across 9 bases. The CDR3 runs to 17 residues. J was trimmed by 8 bases and V by 3 bases; bases with no gene match: 14. From germline, CDR1 is LNHNV and CDR2 YYDKDF (reference sequence). The CDR3 nucleotides read TGTGCCACCAGCAGGAGCCTAGCGGGAAGGGCCAGGGATGAGCAGTTCTTC. Its protein is CATSRSLAGRARDEQFF.

The rearrangement uses TRBV4-3 and TRBJ2-7; D is uncertain. CDR3 length: 15 amino acids. Germline assignment: CDR1 LGHNA and CDR2 YSLEER. Trimming pared 3 bases from V and 6 bases from J, leaving 18 bases between. CDR3 sequence reads: CASSHEFSTVREQYF. The CDR3 region has the DNA TGCGCCAGCAGCCACGAGTTCAGTACGGTACGCGAGCAGTACTTC.

This clone showed up just a few times. CDR3 sequence reads: CASSFGTTRDTQYF. In DNA, the CDR3 is TGCGCCAGCAGCTTCGGGACTACTCGAGATACGCAGTATTTT. The chain combines TRBV5-1 with TRBJ2-3; 7 bases match TRBD2. Unmatched junction bases numbered 5, after V lost 2 bases and J lost 5 bases. CDR1 SGHRS and CDR2 YFSETQ come from the germline V gene. CDR3 length equals 14 residues.

The rearrangement links TRBV9 to TRBJ1-2; D ambiguous. Trimming removed 4 bases from V and 1 base from J, with 14 bases in between. The CDR3 runs 15 residues. CDR1 is SGDLS and CDR2 is YYNGEE in the germline V gene. Here the CDR3 reads CASSRGLGDNYGYTF. The DNA of the CDR3 is TGTGCCAGCAGCAGAGGGCTCGGTGATAACTATGGCTACACCTTC.

V and J are TRBV27 and TRBJ2-1; maybe TRBD1 (5 bases). Trimming pared 6 bases from V and 0 bases from J, leaving 21 bases between. Germline V lookup: CDR1 MNHEY, CDR2 SMNVEV (reference sequence). This CDR3 is 18 amino acids long. The CDR3 DNA reads TGTGCCAGCAGCCCAGGACATGGGGTAGGGGCCTCCTACAATGAGCAGTTCTTC. Its translation is CASSPGHGVGASYNEQFF.

CDR3 sequence: CATSRAGVAGSYEQYF. The CDR3, as DNA: TGTGCCACCAGCAGGGCCGGAGTAGCGGGATCCTACGAGCAGTACTTC. This chain links TRBV15 with TRBJ2-7, with 8 bases lining up with TRBD2. Germline V gene sequence: CDR1 LNHNV, CDR2 YYDKDF (reference sequence). This CDR3 contains 16 residues. The V gene end was trimmed by 3 bases and the J gene end by 1 base; junction bases not matched to a gene: 8.

The genes are TRBV10-1 and TRBJ2-7, with 8 nucleotides matching TRBD1. CDR1 WNHNN and CDR2 SYGVQD come from the germline V gene (reference sequence). The CDR3 loop spans 15 amino acids. With V trimmed by 6 bases and J by 4 bases, 11 bases remained unmatched. CDR3 nucleotide sequence: TGCGCCAGCAGACGCAGGGGGCTACGGGGTTACGAGCAGTACTTC. Translating it yields CASRRRGLRGYEQYF.

This sequence joins TRBV2 and TRBJ2-7, with D possibly matching TRBD1 (6 bases). CDR1 and CDR2 (germline): SNHLY, FYNNEI. V shed 2 bases and J shed 0 bases, with 8 bases lying between them. The CDR3 sequence is 14 residues long. CDR3 region: CASSEWDNSYEQYV. CDR3 sequence (DNA): TGTGCCAGCAGTGAATGGGACAACTCCTACGAGCAGTACGTC.

The genes are TRBV11-1 and TRBJ2-1; no reliable D call. V was pared by 5 bases and J by 8 bases, with 7 bases between. The germline V gene has CDR1 SGHAT and CDR2 FQDESV (reference sequence). The CDR3 spans 11 residues. The CDR3 coding sequence is TGTGCCAGCAGCCGGGTCGATGAGCAGTTCTTC. It codes for CASSRVDEQFF.

This clone was detected only a few times. The J gene is TRBJ1-1, the V gene TRBV9; 7 positions match TRBD1. This CDR3 has 14 amino acids. The germline gives CDR1 SGDLS, CDR2 YYNGEE. Losses at the gene ends were 3 bases for V and 5 bases for J; bases not matched to a gene: 7. CDR3 sequence (DNA): TGTGCCAGCAGCGCCCAGTCAGGGGGGACTGAAGCTTTCTTT. It codes for CASSAQSGGTEAFF.

The V call is TRBV12-1, the J call TRBJ1-3; the tabulated D call, TRBD1, remains unverified against the DNA. TRBV12-1 is assigned pseudogene status. The CDR3 totals 16 residues. This CDR3 is CASSFVVGYSGNTIYF. In DNA, the CDR3 is TGTGCCAGCAGCTTTGTGGTGGGCTACTCTGGAAACACCATATATTTT.

The chain links TRBV7-2 to TRBJ1-2; D unresolved. The length of the CDR3 is 14 residues. Germline-derived CDR1 and CDR2 are SGHTA and FQGNSA. Between the trimmed V and J ends, which lost 2 bases and 6 bases, there was a span of 13 bases. This CDR3 is CASSLRLHANGYTF. The CDR3 nucleotides are TGTGCCAGCAGCTTAAGGCTGCACGCCAATGGCTACACCTTC. The full variable domain, its missing parts supplied by reference TRBV7-2 and TRBJ1-2, is GAGVSQSPSNKVTEKGKDVELRCDPISGHTALYWYRQSLGQGLEFLIYFQGNSAPDKSGLPSDRFSAERTGGSVSTLTIQRTQQEDSAVYLCASSLRLHANGYTFGSGTRLTVV.

With respect to this clone: The same CDR3 can be traced to other DNA sequences in this sample. This chain connects TRBV28 to TRBJ1-2; D call uncertain. The V end was cut by 3 bases, the J end by 2 bases, with 4 bases between. Germline CDR1 and CDR2: MDHEN and SYDVKM. The CDR3 contains 12 residues. The CDR3 bases are TGTGCCAGCAGTTTGGCGAACTATGGCTACACCTTC. Its protein is CASSLANYGYTF.

This chain links TRBV7-8 with TRBJ2-3; no reliable D call. This CDR3 spans 14 amino acids. CDR1 and CDR2 from the germline V gene are SGHVS and FQNEAQ. V dropped 5 bases and J dropped 2 bases, with 11 bases sitting between them. As DNA, the CDR3 is TGTGCCAGCAGCCCGATGACTCCCACAGATACGCAGTATTTT. Protein product: CASSPMTPTDTQYF.

The chain uses TRBV11-2 and TRBJ1-1; 9 bases are shared with TRBD1. Germline CDR1 is SGHAT and CDR2 is FQNNGV. The CDR3 is made up of 13 amino acids. J gave up 6 bases and V 4 bases, and 3 bases lay outside the gene matches. The CDR3 DNA reads as TGTGCCAGCAGCTGGGGACAGGGTCCTGAAGCTTTCTTT. Amino acids: CASSWGQGPEAFF.

The chain is built from TRBV10-3 and TRBJ2-7, with D uncertain. Germline V gene sequence: CDR1 ENHRY, CDR2 SYGVKD. This CDR3 spans 14 amino acids. V dropped 2 bases and J dropped 4 bases, with 12 bases sitting between them. CDR3: CAISEGNRKYEQYV. CDR3 DNA: TGTGCCATCAGTGAGGGGAACAGAAAATACGAGCAGTACGTC.

This clone was counted a few times. The gene calls are TRBV7-3 and TRBJ2-5; maybe TRBD1 (5 bases). V was shortened by 2 bases and J by 5 bases, with 12 bases between the two germline ends. The CDR3 contains 14 residues. Germline CDR1 and CDR2: SGHTA and FQGTGA. The CDR3 sequence is CASSLRQGSETQYF. In DNA form, the CDR3 reads TGTGCCAGCAGCTTACGGCAGGGAAGCGAGACCCAGTACTTC. Supplemented by reference TRBV7-3 and TRBJ2-5, the full variable domain reads GAGVSQTPSNKVTEKGKYVELRCDPISGHTALYWYRQSLGQGPEFLIYFQGTGAADDSGLPNDRFFAVRPEGSVSTLKIQRTERGDSAVYLCASSLRQGSETQYFGPGTRLLVL.

V usage is TRBV25-1 and J usage is TRBJ1-1, with D possibly TRBD1 on 5 matching bases. Trimming removed 8 bases at V and 0 bases at J, with 10 bases between. The CDR3 has 13 amino acids. Germline CDR1 MGHDK, CDR2 SYGVNS. The CDR3 nucleotides are TGTGCCAGCTCGGGACGCTTGAACACTGAAGCTTTCTTT. It yields the protein CASSGRLNTEAFF.

The gene calls are TRBV7-3 and TRBJ2-3; TRBD2 matches 14 bases. V gave up 3 bases and J gave up 5 bases; unmatched junction bases: 4. The CDR3 runs 16 residues. CDR1 SGHTA and CDR2 FQGTGA come from the germline V gene. The CDR3 loop is CASSLGLAGVRDTQYF. CDR3 bases: TGTGCCAGCAGCTTGGGACTAGCGGGAGTGAGAGATACGCAGTATTTT.

The CDR3 DNA sequence: TGCGCCAGCAGCCTCCATCCTAGCGGGACCAACCAAGAGACCCAGTACTTC. This encodes CASSLHPSGTNQETQYF. This chain joins TRBV5-1 and TRBJ2-5, with 9 bases aligning to TRBD2. Looked up from germline, CDR1 is SGHRS and CDR2 is YFSETQ. This CDR3 is built from 17 residues. Trimming cost V 4 bases and J 0 bases; bases outside gene matches: 10.

The chain is built from TRBV27 and TRBJ2-4; 8 nucleotides align to TRBD1. From germline, CDR1 is MNHEY and CDR2 SMNVEV (reference sequence). The CDR3 runs 15 residues. Trimming removed 6 bases from V and 4 bases from J; junction bases left unmatched: 8. The CDR3 coding sequence is TGTGCCAGCAGCGGGGCATGGACAGGGAAAAACATTCAGTACTTC. The encoded protein is CASSGAWTGKNIQYF.

For this clone: This sample also contains other DNA sequences that code for the same CDR3. The chain is built from TRBV7-3 and TRBJ1-1; possible D gene TRBD1, 5 bases. The CDR3 extends over 13 amino acids. Germline V gene lookup returns CDR1 SGHTA and CDR2 FQGTGA. V was cut by 6 bases and J by 4 bases, with 12 bases left in between. The CDR3 DNA follows: TGTGCCAGCAGTCTTTCGGGGGGCACTGAAGCTTTCTTT. It codes for CASSLSGGTEAFF.

The chain links TRBV4-1 to TRBJ2-4; D gene uncertain. CDR1 and CDR2 (germline): MGHRA, YSYEKL. CDR3 length: 16 residues. V dropped 2 bases and J dropped 2 bases, with 13 bases sitting between them. CDR3 amino acids: CASSQQQTVTKNIQYF. For the CDR3, the DNA is TGCGCCAGCAGCCAACAACAAACAGTTACCAAAAACATTCAGTACTTC.

This clone was seen a single time. V is TRBV6-1 and J is TRBJ1-5; D possibly corresponds to TRBD1 (5 bases). Trimming removed 4 bases from V and 0 bases from J, with 16 bases in between. The CDR3 has 17 amino acids. Per germline, CDR1 MNHNS and CDR2 SASEGT. CDR3 region: CASSGSYGHSSNQPQHF. CDR3 coding DNA: TGTGCCAGCAGTGGATCTTATGGACACTCTAGCAATCAGCCCCAGCATTTT.

As for this clone: An end of the junction does not agree with germline; a read error may underlie this. The chain carries TRBV7-2 and TRBJ2-2, with 11 nucleotides matching TRBD2. Germline CDR1 SGHTA, CDR2 FQGNSA. This CDR3 comprises 16 residues. The CDR3 DNA follows: TGTGCCAGCAGCTTTACCGGGACTAGCGGTACCGGGGAGCCGTTTTTT. Translation: CASSFTGTSGTGEPFF. Drawing the rest from reference TRBV7-2 and TRBJ2-2, the complete variable domain is GAGVSQSPSNKVTEKGKDVELRCDPISGHTALYWYRQSLGQGLEFLIYFQGNSAPDKSGLPSDRFSAERTGGSVSTLTIQRTQQEDSAVYLCASSFTGTSGTGEPFFGEGSRLTVL.

This clone was found a few times. The chain joins TRBV11-1 to TRBJ1-1; 9 bases are shared with TRBD1. The ends lost 2 bases at V and 4 bases at J; junction bases unmatched: 5. This CDR3 spans 15 amino acids. Germline V gives CDR1 SGHAT, CDR2 FQDESV (reference sequence). Here the CDR3 reads CASSLLQGAGTEAFF. The CDR3, as DNA: TGTGCCAGCAGCTTACTACAGGGGGCGGGCACTGAAGCTTTCTTT.

The gene calls are TRBV5-1 and TRBJ2-5; D not certain. The germline V and J ends were trimmed by 1 base and 5 bases, with 9 bases remaining between them. The CDR3 sequence is 13 residues long. Germline loops: CDR1 SGHRS, CDR2 YFSETQ. Written as DNA, the CDR3 is TGCGCCAGCAGCTTGCAATTTCTGGAGACCCAGTACTTC. Translation gives CASSLQFLETQYF.

This chain joins TRBV30 and TRBJ2-5, with 7 bases lining up with TRBD1. CDR1 and CDR2 (germline): GTSNPN, SVGIG (reference sequence). V was clipped by 1 base and J by 5 bases; unmatched bases: 13. There are 16 residues in the CDR3. The CDR3 DNA reads TGTGCCTGGAGTGCTACTCCGGGACAGCGGCGGGAGACCCAGTACTTC. Residues: CAWSATPGQRRETQYF. Looking up the rest from reference TRBV30 and TRBJ2-5 gives the full variable domain: SQTIHQWPATLVQPVGSPLSLECTVEGTSNPNLYWYRQAAGRGLQLLFYSVGIGQISSEVPQNLSASRPQDRQFILSSKKLLLSDSGFYLCAWSATPGQRRETQYFGPGTRLLVL.

This rearrangement joins TRBV5-1 to TRBJ1-5, with 8 bases matching TRBD1. V gave up 3 bases and J gave up 8 bases; unmatched junction bases: 4. This CDR3 region has 13 residues. Germline values: CDR1 SGHRS, CDR2 YFSETQ. The CDR3 bases are TGCGCCAGCAGCTGGACAGGGAAAGAGCCCCAGCATTTT. It translates to CASSWTGKEPQHF.